This T cell receptor (beta chain) was identified in a study of cytomegalovirus exposure and HLA in healthy donors (TCRdb year 2017). Regarding the research as a whole: According to an earlier analysis of 587 of the donors, about 179 million T cells yielded 95 million to 140 million unique TCR beta sequences and about 300 Gb of sequence data. Along with the 666-subject first cohort, a separate validation cohort of roughly 110 different subjects was used. Typing coverage varied by locus: roughly 629-630 donors for A, B, C, DRB1 and DQB1; around 560 for DQA1; over 600 for DPA1; around 490 for DPB1. Donor age, sex, ethnicity and CMV serostatus were compiled together with the repertoire data. Among roughly 400 genotyped donors of the cohort, an average of roughly 230,000 unique TCR beta nucleotide sequences was sequenced per donor, of which 15% to 20% were non-productive. All discovery cohort repertoires had been generated using a single sequencing platform. The genetic ancestry cluster associated with self-reported Caucasian donors included about four fifths of the approximately 410 genotyped donors. About 320 gigabases of sequencing data and some 85 million unique TCR sequences were included in an early release covering roughly 600 HLA-typed donors. To predict cytomegalovirus infection status, the study brought together high-throughput TCR immunosequencing, statistical association of individual TCRs with disease status, and machine learning. Genome-wide SNP genotypes for about three fifths of the roughly 670 donors were used in a later genetic analysis, which treated that subset as a discovery cohort. Both class I and class II loci were covered by HLA typing, at four-digit resolution. The study aimed to test whether cataloging public T cell receptors could reveal signatures of past pathogen exposure. The study profiled the T cell repertoires of fewer than 850 subjects by immunosequencing and related them to cytomegalovirus serostatus. In an earlier analysis of a few hundred of the donors, high-throughput TCR beta sequencing was used to judge whether each TCR beta V gene segment behaved as functional or pseudogenic. To study patterns of TCR occurrence, a later analysis re-analyzed previously published TCR beta repertoires from several hundred donors and added high-resolution HLA genotyping. Four to six DR-DQ haplotypes were handled as single units for association and clustering, since linkage in the cohort was strong. Rather than drawing on any new phenotypic data, the later analysis identified candidate immune exposures from TCR beta sequences and the way those sequences occurred across donors.

Measured from the cysteine to the phenylalanine, the CDR3 is 18 residues long. The entry retains the CDR3 DNA only, 54 bases that are in frame from base 1. Per the germline V gene, MGHRA is the CDR1 and YSYEKL is the CDR2. V and J are trimmed by 0 bases and 5 bases, and the gene matches miss 10 bases of the junction. For this clone: Its binding antigen is unknown. Within one base of it there is no much larger clone, and no base qualities were kept.

Findings and caveats that apply to the study as a whole: In vitro tests confirmed that a few of the cytomegalovirus-associated TCR beta chains recognize cytomegalovirus antigens. In a later analysis, over 15,000 TCR beta sequences were associated with specific HLA alleles at a false discovery rate of 0.05. Sequencing depth was assumed to be roughly uniform across donors in the presence/absence analyses, though that assumption may not hold. According to a later genetic analysis, donors in an Asian-associated ancestry cluster had fewer N-insertions in productive TCRs than the roughly 660-donor mean. When HLA alleles, especially DR and DQ, strongly co-occurred, TCR associations were difficult to assign to individual alleles. In an earlier analysis of some 500 of the donors, most TCR beta V segments appeared in productive rearrangements about 87% or about 30% of the time, broadly matching IMGT annotations. HLA typing was unavailable for some donors at each locus, so association tests used only the typed subset. CMV serostatus was the only immune exposure information available for the cohort. The classifier was reported to diagnose cytomegalovirus status with high specificity and sensitivity in both the original cohort and the validation cohort. In a later analysis, the rate of TCR association differed among HLA loci, with DRB1 alleles having the most associated TCRs and HLA-C alleles having the fewest. Because counts were too low, about 15 rarely observed V segments, including chromosome 9 orphons, were left out of the earlier analysis of approximately 580 of the donors. V-gene and J-gene trimming of TCR beta chains was associated with a missense DCLRE1C variant in a later genetic analysis, and the association was replicated in an independent cohort. Linkage disequilibrium might explain the correlated functional status among segregating V segments, but an unknown experimental factor could not be excluded. Some IMGT-functional V segments, including TRBV6-2 and TRBV6-3, could not be told apart with the 87-base-pair reads, so those segments were excluded. According to a later analysis, parvovirus B19, influenza, CMV and Epstein-Barr virus appeared linked to several top co-occurrence clusters. In a later analysis, HLA-associated TCR beta chains were found to be more clonally expanded and to have lower generation probabilities than equally common non-associated chains. Most TCR sequences were observed very rarely across donors, whereas some public TCRs were present in many individuals. Most CMV-associated TCR beta chains appeared to be HLA-restricted in a later analysis, and the HLA associations seemed to be driven largely by CMV exposure. This cohort had only TCR beta chains sequenced, and the lack of alpha or paired-chain data limited which features could be detected. A total of fewer than 200 TCR beta chains were listed by the study as associated with cytomegalovirus. A further reported finding was that TCR beta sequences accurately predicted the HLA-A and HLA-B alleles for most subjects in the first cohort. A cluster of highly shared sequence variants was judged likely to represent a technical artifact of the sequencing pipeline. According to the authors, the approach could potentially be generalized to other disease states and immunological phenotypes.

In total, 630 or so healthy bone marrow donors made up the cohort. At the time of sampling, all cohort members were nominally healthy, though unrecorded immune exposures were likely present. The donor was CMV seropositive and was included in the group of 250 to 300 seropositive cohort members. A peripheral blood sample was provided by each donor, and peripheral blood mononuclear cells were used for TCR beta sequencing. The Qiagen DNeasy Blood Extraction Kit was used to extract genomic DNA from the blood cell samples. Libraries were built with the immunoSEQ multiplex PCR assay. For the multiplex PCR, a mixture combining 60 forward primers for TCR Vbeta segments and 13 reverse primers for TCR Jbeta segments was used. Amplification of the CDR3 region of rearranged TCR beta genes was performed with a multiplex PCR assay on genomic DNA. The Illumina HiSeq System was used to sequence the amplified TCR beta libraries as 87-base-pair reads. From the authors' description of their analysis: A later analysis counted tens of millions of unique TCR beta chains across the 550 to 700 repertoires, and roughly 10 million of these chains were shared by at least two donors. Raw reads were error-corrected and collapsed into unique sequences by a nearest-neighbor algorithm in which closely related sequences were merged to remove PCR and sequencing errors. Alignment of CDR3 sequences to IMGT reference sequences was used to assign V, D and J gene segments. For a sequence to be retained, a match of at least six nucleotides to both a V gene segment and a J gene segment was required. A rearrangement was called productive if the CDR3 had no stop codons and remained in frame with V and J, and every other rearrangement was called non-productive. Following IMGT convention, CDR3 was defined as the stretch from the second conserved V-encoded cysteine up to the conserved J-encoded phenylalanine. In an earlier analysis of roughly 610 of the donors, sequences lacking an unambiguous match to a single V gene segment were excluded. An earlier analysis of approximately 590 of the donors classified V segments as functional when productive rearrangements were above 56.7% and as segregating when the standard deviation between donors was above 5%. A statistical classification framework was built for diagnosing cytomegalovirus status from the catalog of TCR beta chain sequences. In a later analysis, TCR nucleotide sequences were compared against IMGT/GENE-DB human TR gene sequences so that V and J genes could be assigned. In a later analysis, CDR3 sequences and most-parsimonious VDJ recombination scenarios were assigned using the TCRdist pipeline. In a later analysis, each TCR beta chain was defined by its CDR3 amino acid sequence together with its V-gene family, and reads lacking a unique V-gene family were excluded. To address suspected cross-contamination and a sequencing artifact, a later analysis removed a few hundred highly shared, low-generation-probability nucleotide sequences. A later analysis calculated a clonal expansion index for each public chain from normalized within-repertoire ranks of inferred template counts. Generation probabilities in a later analysis came from a VDJ recombination model fitted to out-of-frame rearrangements, and those results were checked against IGoR. In a later analysis, TCR-TCR, TCR-HLA and TCR-CMV co-occurrence was scored with hypergeometric tests, and a repertoire-size bias correction was applied to TCR pairs. To estimate false discovery rates, a later analysis permuted the HLA or CMV assignments 20 times. A later analysis grouped co-occurring TCRs with DBSCAN, adding TCRdist sequence similarity when clustering within HLA-allele-positive subsets. For co-occurrence clustering, repertoires with fewer than 30,000 or more than 120,000 public chains were excluded, along with roughly 5 repertoires with anomalous nucleotide sharing. Entries here come from immuneACCESS through TCRdb and include only in-frame sequences with V and J called. Some clones fail to appear in such tables; in the studies checked, an unresolved V gene covers under half of the shortfall, and the cause of the remainder is unknown. V, J and clone size are taken as reported in that table, and D and trimming were inferred from the DNA itself. The sample table contains some 150,000 clones; only one count was recorded for approximately 77% of them. In total, the top ten clones hold less than 4.5% of the sample.

The receptor's source is a man aged 25 to 45 in good health and CMV-seropositive. This chain is built from TRBV4-1 and TRBJ2-3; 11 junctional bases match TRBD2. Input material: PBMCs. The CDR3 sequence is CASSQDLPLAGGVDTQYF. The sequenced DNA is TGCGCCAGCAGCCAAGATCTGCCCCTAGCGGGGGGCGTAGATACGCAGTATTTT.